One sample yielded the 15 T cell receptor beta chains listed below, sequenced in a study of shared clonotypes between healthy human individuals (dated by TCRdb to between 2020 and 2021). Library creation used the immunoSEQ multiplex PCR assay. Entries here come from immuneACCESS through TCRdb and include only in-frame sequences with V and J called. Some clones fail to appear in such tables; in the studies checked, an unresolved V gene covers under half of the shortfall, and the cause of the remainder is unknown. The sample yields some 1.5 million clones; 98% were counted once. Approximately 0.44% of the sample belongs to the ten largest clones. The source material was naive CD4+ T cells sorted from blood. This sample's cell subset or site label indicates: CD45RA+ positively selected. These receptors were collected from a man aged 30 to 45 in good health.

On this clone itself: The germline gene is not matched at one end of the junction; a read error may be the cause. At the DNA level, this CDR3 is encoded by other sequences in the same sample as well. The chain carries TRBV5-1 and TRBJ2-7; D gene ambiguous. The germline CDR1 and CDR2 sequences are SGHRS and YFSETQ. The CDR3 is 15 residues long. This chain's CDR3 is CASSLAGSGFYEQYF. Here the CDR3 DNA reads TGCGCTAGCAGCTTGGCCGGGTCAGGATTCTACGAGCAGTACTTC. Drawing the rest from reference TRBV5-1 and TRBJ2-7, the complete variable domain is KAGVTQTPRYLIKTRGQQVTLSCSPISGHRSVSWYQQTPGQGLQFLFEYFSETQRNKGNFPGRFSGRQFSNSRSEMNVSTLELGDSALYLCASSLAGSGFYEQYFGPGTRLTVT.

The CDR3 DNA follows: TGCGCCAGCAGCTTGGTCCCTAGCGGGAACACCGGGGAGCTGTTTTTT. Its protein product is CASSLVPSGNTGELFF. V and J are TRBV5-1 and TRBJ2-2; TRBD2 matches 7 bases. In germline, CDR1 is SGHRS, CDR2 YFSETQ. V was clipped by 0 bases and J by 1 base; unmatched bases: 3. The CDR3 totals 16 residues. The full variable domain, rest sourced from reference TRBV5-1 and TRBJ2-2, is KAGVTQTPRYLIKTRGQQVTLSCSPISGHRSVSWYQQTPGQGLQFLFEYFSETQRNKGNFPGRFSGRQFSNSRSEMNVSTLELGDSALYLCASSLVPSGNTGELFFGEGSRLTVL.

J is TRBJ2-7 and V is TRBV18; TRBD2 matches at 16 bases. The V gene end was trimmed by 3 bases and the J gene end by 5 bases; junction bases not matched to a gene: 7. The CDR3 length is 17 residues. Germline V gene data show CDR1 as KGHSH and CDR2 as LQKENI. CDR3 sequence: CASSPMGLAGGINEQYF. For the CDR3, the DNA is TGTGCCAGCTCACCGATGGGACTAGCGGGAGGGATAAACGAGCAGTACTTC. Complete variable domain (other parts from reference TRBV18 and TRBJ2-7): NAGVMQNPRHLVRRRGQEARLRCSPMKGHSHVYWYRQLPEEGLKFMVYLQKENIIDESGMPKERFSAEFPKEGPSILRIQQVVRGDSAAYFCASSPMGLAGGINEQYFGPGTRLTVT.

The table lists this clone with a count of one. V usage is TRBV6-1 and J usage is TRBJ2-7; TRBD2 agrees at 10 bases. In germline, CDR1 is MNHNS, CDR2 SASEGT. The CDR3 loop spans 14 amino acids. The ends lost 6 bases at V and 0 bases at J; junction bases unmatched: 2. The chain's CDR3 is CASRIAGGSYEQYF. CDR3 bases: TGTGCCAGCAGAATAGCGGGGGGCTCCTACGAGCAGTACTTC.

This clone was detected only once. The CDR3 sequence is CAGGSTSYNEQFF. In DNA, the CDR3 is TGTGCCGGGGGGAGTACTTCCTACAATGAGCAGTTCTTC. The chain carries TRBV7-9 and TRBJ2-1; possible D gene TRBD2, 6 bases. CDR1 and CDR2 (germline): SEHNR, FQNEAQ (reference sequence). The CDR3 has 13 residues. Trimming left V 11 bases short and J 1 base short, with 12 bases between. Full variable domain (outside the CDR3, taken from reference TRBV7-9 and TRBJ2-1): DTGVSQNPRHKITKRGQNVTFRCDPISEHNRLYWYRQTLGQGPEFLTYFQNEAQLEKSRLLSDRFSAERPKGSFSTLEIQRTEQGDSAMYLCAGGSTSYNEQFFGPGTRLTVL.

V usage is TRBV6-4 and J usage is TRBJ1-4; no firm D call. With 2 bases removed from V and 0 bases from J, the gap between germline ends came to 7 bases. Germline V lookup: CDR1 MRHNA, CDR2 SNTAGT. The CDR3 length is 15 residues. CDR3 residues: CASSDPIATNEKLFF. The CDR3 bases are TGTGCCAGCAGTGACCCGATCGCAACTAATGAAAAACTGTTTTTT.

This clone was seen once. The J gene is TRBJ1-1, the V gene TRBV5-6, with D perhaps TRBD1 (6 bases). Trimming cost V 3 bases and J 8 bases, with 20 bases left between them. From germline, CDR1 is SGHDT and CDR2 YYEEEE. The CDR3 sequence is 15 residues long. Here the CDR3 DNA reads TGTGCCAGCAGCTCAGTTGGGGACATGTCCCTAGAAGCTTTCTTT. Protein product: CASSSVGDMSLEAFF.

This clone was observed a single time. V gene TRBV7-2 combines with J gene TRBJ2-1; D possibly corresponds to TRBD1 (6 bases). This CDR3 spans 15 amino acids. V was trimmed by 1 base and J by 2 bases, leaving 9 bases between them. CDR1 and CDR2 from the germline V gene are SGHTA and FQGNSA. The CDR3 loop reads CASSLDRAAYNEQFF. CDR3 nucleotide sequence: TGTGCCAGCAGCTTAGACAGGGCGGCCTACAATGAGCAGTTCTTC.

The chain carries TRBV7-9 and TRBJ2-1, with D perhaps TRBD2 (6 bases). Germline V gene lookup returns CDR1 SEHNR and CDR2 FQNEAQ (reference sequence). The CDR3 extends over 15 amino acids. V lost 5 bases to trimming and J lost 8 bases, with 19 bases between them. This CDR3 is CASSLRELGPYEQFF. In nucleotides, the CDR3 is TGTGCCAGCAGCCTCCGGGAGCTGGGGCCCTATGAGCAGTTCTTC.

CDR3 protein: CSVEGGQGLFEKLFF. The DNA of the CDR3 is TGCAGCGTTGAAGGGGGACAGGGGTTATTCGAAAAACTGTTTTTT. The rearrangement joins TRBV29-1 to TRBJ1-4; 10 positions match TRBD1. V lost 1 base and J lost 8; bases outside the gene matches: 7. This CDR3 contains 15 residues. Per the germline V gene, CDR1 is SQVTM and CDR2 is ANQGSEA.

V gene TRBV5-1 combines with J gene TRBJ1-4, with TRBD1 matching over 8 bases. The CDR3 loop spans 14 amino acids. Germline V gives CDR1 SGHRS, CDR2 YFSETQ. After removal of 3 bases from V and 7 bases from J, the junction contained 5 bases not matched to a gene. The CDR3 DNA follows: TGCGCCAGCAGCTCCGCGGGACAGGCTGAAAAACTGTTTTTT. This translates into CASSSAGQAEKLFF.

V gene TRBV6-5 combines with J gene TRBJ2-7, with 7 bases aligning to TRBD1. This CDR3 contains 13 residues. The V gene's germline CDR1 is MNHEY and CDR2 SVGAGI. Trimming cost V 6 bases and J 3 bases; bases outside gene matches: 5. In DNA, the CDR3 is TGTGCCAGCAGCAAGACAGGGTTCTACGAGCAGTACTTC. This translates into CASSKTGFYEQYF.

The rearrangement links TRBV9 to TRBJ2-1; TRBD2 matches at 7 bases. Germline CDR1 reads SGDLS; CDR2 reads YYNGEE. Unmatched junction bases numbered 14, after V lost 4 bases and J lost 4 bases. The CDR3 is 17 amino acids. CDR3 nucleotides: TGTGCCAGCAGCTTTGAACCTGGGACTACCTCTTACAATGAGCAGTTCTTC. Amino acid sequence: CASSFEPGTTSYNEQFF.

The gene calls are TRBV7-6 and TRBJ2-3, with 7 bases fitting TRBD2. Germline trimming cut 5 bases from V and 3 bases from J; bases unmatched to any gene: 11. CDR3 size: 16 residues. In germline, CDR1 is SGHVS, CDR2 FNYEAQ. CDR3 amino acids: CASSPFGGSGTDTQYF. The CDR3 nucleotides are TGTGCCAGCAGCCCCTTCGGCGGGAGTGGGACAGATACGCAGTATTTT.

The chain recombines TRBV6-5 with TRBJ2-3; the D is unclear. V lost 5 bases, J lost 0 bases, and 12 bases lay in between. Per the germline V gene, CDR1 is MNHEY and CDR2 is SVGAGI. The length of the CDR3 is 15 residues. The DNA for the CDR3 is TGTGCCAGCAGTCTAGGACGGCCCAGCACAGATACGCAGTATTTT. Protein: CASSLGRPSTDTQYF.